This T cell receptor (beta chain) was sequenced for a study of tumour-infiltrating T cells in Burkitt lymphoma. Study context: Overall and progression-free survival were predicted by productive clonality.

Germline V gene data show CDR1 as SGHTA and CDR2 as FQGNSA. CDR3 size: 14 residues. Trimming took off 4 bases at V and 0 bases at J, with 10 bases between the two ends. The repertoire was sequenced with immunoSEQ multiplex PCR; TCRdb's copy has only in-frame clones and lacks some. This sample has about 2,600 clones, with around 83% found just once. The rearrangement joins TRBV7-2 to TRBJ2-7; TRBD2 might be the D (6 bases). This sequence was found in a human donor with diffuse large B-cell lymphoma. Sequenced input: tumor tissue. This chain's CDR3 is CASSSRGYSYEQYF. The CDR3 nucleotides read TGTGCCAGCAGCTCCCGGGGGTACTCCTACGAGCAGTACTTC.